This T cell receptor beta chain was obtained from a study of blood T cells in healthy people across ages. Alongside a J-beta primer mix, a sample-barcoded 5' primer served in a second PCR lasting about 7 to 12 cycles. TCRdb reprocessed the 5' RACE reads with MiXCR, giving one entry per CDR3 protein. The data hold hundreds of thousands of distinct CDR3 sequences, with over 40% observed a single time. This clonotype was detected many times. This CDR3 contains 13 residues. The V end lost 3 bases, the J end lost 4 bases, and 8 bases lay between the germline ends. Germline CDR1 and CDR2: MGHRA and YSYEKL. The genes are TRBV4-1 and TRBJ2-3; D uncertain. Sequenced input: blood. The sequence was obtained from a woman aged 80 or older in good health. CDR3 sequence reads: CASSQGIPDTQYF. The CDR3 DNA sequence: TGCGCCAGCAGCCAGGGGATCCCAGATACGCAGTATTTT.